The 23 T cell receptor beta chains in this list originate from one sample, sequenced in a study of T-cell reconstitution after alpha-beta-depleted transplantation in children. TCRbeta library construction was performed incorporating unique molecular identifiers. Via MiXCR, TCRdb re-called the PCR reads, giving one row per CDR3 protein. This sample yields about 110,000 distinct CDR3 sequences, of which approximately 6.4% are seen a single time; approximately 25% belongs to the top ten. The sample was PBMCs, mostly from graft donor cells, taken 360 days after TCRalphabeta/CD19-depleted stem cell transplant. These receptor sequences come from a male patient between 2 and 15 years old who had a stem cell transplant for acute lymphoblastic leukemia, so the T cells may come from the graft donor.

In its sample, this clonotype was seen a few times. The gene calls are TRBV20-1 and TRBJ2-4; 8 bases map to TRBD2. Germline CDR1 and CDR2: DFQATT and SNEGSKA (reference sequence). The V gene end was trimmed by 6 bases and the J gene end by 1 base; junction bases not matched to a gene: 5. This CDR3 is built from 14 residues. CDR3 region: CSAGGGPAKNIQYF. The CDR3 DNA reads as TGCAGTGCCGGGGGGGGGCCGGCCAAAAACATTCAGTACTTC.

Many counts were recorded for this clonotype. The rearrangement joins TRBV5-1 to TRBJ1-2; 7 bases agree with TRBD1. The CDR3 loop spans 12 amino acids. Germline V lookup: CDR1 SGHRS, CDR2 YFSETQ. With V trimmed by 3 bases and J by 7 bases, 3 bases remained unmatched. CDR3 sequence: CASSWTGLGYTF. The CDR3 nucleotides read TGCGCCAGCAGCTGGACAGGTCTTGGCTACACCTTC. Supplemented by reference TRBV5-1 and TRBJ1-2, the full variable domain reads KAGVTQTPRYLIKTRGQQVTLSCSPISGHRSVSWYQQTPGQGLQFLFEYFSETQRNKGNFPGRFSGRQFSNSRSEMNVSTLELGDSALYLCASSWTGLGYTFGSGTRLTVV.

In this sample, this clonotype turned up many times. The rearrangement links TRBV4-2 to TRBJ2-7; unclear D gene. With 3 bases removed from V and 5 bases from J, the gap between germline ends came to 8 bases. The V gene's germline CDR1 is LGHNA and CDR2 YNFKEQ. This CDR3 is built from 12 residues. The DNA for the CDR3 is TGTGCCAGCAGCCAGGTCTTGGACGAGCAGTACTTC. Its protein is CASSQVLDEQYF.

This clonotype was seen at least ten times. This sequence joins TRBV29-1 and TRBJ2-2; D is unclear. This CDR3 has 13 amino acids. Germline assignment: CDR1 SQVTM and CDR2 ANQGSEA. Trimming removed 4 bases from V and 1 base from J, with 7 bases in between. In DNA, the CDR3 is TGCAGCGTTGGAACAGAGAACACCGGGGAGCTGTTTTTT. Protein: CSVGTENTGELFF.

This clonotype occurred many times. J is TRBJ1-5 and V is TRBV7-4; D is perhaps TRBD1 (6 bases). The CDR3 covers 14 residues. The germline V gene has CDR1 SGHVT and CDR2 SQSDAQ. The ends were cut back, 5 bases at V and 2 bases at J, with 10 bases in the middle. CDR3: CASSPAGGNQPQHF. The CDR3, as DNA: TGTGCCAGCAGCCCGGCAGGGGGCAATCAGCCCCAGCATTTT. Full variable domain (outside the CDR3, taken from reference TRBV7-4 and TRBJ1-5): GAGVSQSPRYKVAKRGRDVALRCDSISGHVTLYWYRQTLGQGSEVLTYSQSDAQRDKSGRPSGRFSAERPERSVSTLKIQRTEQGDSAVYLCASSPAGGNQPQHFGDGTRLSIL.

To note about this clonotype: The junction does not match germline at one end; this may be a read error. The chain links TRBV7-7 to TRBJ2-3; D is unresolved. The length of the CDR3 is 14 residues. CDR1 SSHAT and CDR2 FNYEAQ come from the germline V gene (reference sequence). The CDR3 bases are TGTGCTAGCAGCTCTAGGGCCGGTACAGATACGCAGTATTTT. Translated, it gives CASSSRAGTDTQYF. Full variable domain (outside the CDR3, taken from reference TRBV7-7 and TRBJ2-3): GAGVSQSPRYKVTKRGQDVTLRCDPISSHATLYWYQQALGQGPEFLTYFNYEAQPDKSGLPSDRFSAERPEGSISTLTIQRTEQRDSAMYRCASSSRAGTDTQYFGPGTRLTVL.

The chain couples TRBV27 to TRBJ1-2; 12 bases map to TRBD1. Germline CDR1 reads MNHEY; CDR2 reads SMNVEV (reference sequence). CDR3 length equals 14 residues. The CDR3, as DNA: TGTGCAGTGGCGGAGGGACAGGGGGCGCAGGGCTACACCTTC. This encodes CAVAEGQGAQGYTF.

The chain recombines TRBV20-1 with TRBJ1-2; tentative D call: TRBD1 (5 bases). This CDR3 region has 14 residues. Germline loops: CDR1 DFQATT, CDR2 SNEGSKA (reference sequence). V dropped 0 bases and J dropped 3 bases, with 11 bases sitting between them. In DNA, the CDR3 is TGCAGTGCTAGAGATCGTTGGGGGGACTATGGCTACACCTTC. Protein product: CSARDRWGDYGYTF.

This clonotype has just a few counts. V is TRBV6-5 and J is TRBJ1-1, with TRBD1 matching 7 bases. This CDR3 comprises 14 residues. Germline CDR1 and CDR2: MNHEY and SVGAGI. With V trimmed by 2 bases and J by 10 bases, 10 bases remained unmatched. CDR3 in DNA: TGTGCCAGCAGTTACACGGTCCGGACAGGCTCAGCTTTCTTT. Translating it yields CASSYTVRTGSAFF.

This chain uses TRBV6-2 or TRBV6-3 with TRBJ1-1; D unresolved. The CDR3 consists of 13 residues. Trimming stripped 3 bases from V and 1 base from J, with 6 bases between. Germline values: CDR1 MNHEY, CDR2 SVGEGT. The CDR3 bases are TGTGCCAGCAGTTATTTCGGGAACACTGAAGCTTTCTTT. This encodes CASSYFGNTEAFF.

This clonotype was counted at least ten times. The V and J genes are TRBV20-1 and TRBJ2-4; TRBD2 is a possible D gene (6 bases). The CDR3 covers 14 residues. Germline V gives CDR1 DFQATT, CDR2 SNEGSKA (reference sequence). V was shortened by 6 bases and J by 8 bases, with 20 bases between the two germline ends. The CDR3 reads CSALGSGRADIQYF. The CDR3 DNA reads TGCAGTGCGCTCGGTAGCGGAAGGGCGGACATTCAGTACTTC.

This clonotype was found many times. At one of its ends the junction is not consistent with the germline gene, which may arise from a read error. The chain recombines TRBV27 with TRBJ1-6; a possible D gene is TRBD1 (6 bases). CDR3 length equals 13 residues. The germline V gene has CDR1 MNHEY and CDR2 SMNVEV (reference sequence). The CDR3 DNA is TGTGCCAGCACCTGGGGGCGGGATTCACCCCTCCATTTT. It translates to CASTWGRDSPLHF.

This chain joins TRBV12-3 or TRBV12-4 and TRBJ2-5, with 10 bases identical to TRBD2. The CDR3 is 12 amino acids. The CDR3 bases are TGTGGCAGTCTAGCGGGGGCGGGGACCCAGTACTTC. Translated: CGSLAGAGTQYF.

Ten or more counts support this clonotype. V usage is TRBV4-2 and J usage is TRBJ2-5, with 9 bases identical to TRBD1. Trimming removed 6 bases from V and 3 bases from J; junction bases left unmatched: 8. Germline V gives CDR1 LGHNA, CDR2 YNFKEQ. The CDR3 covers 15 residues. DNA of the CDR3: TGTGCCAGCAGTCTAACAGGGACAGGGAAAGAGACCCAGTACTTC. As protein: CASSLTGTGKETQYF.

This clonotype was seen repeatedly, ten times or more. J is TRBJ1-1 and V is TRBV10-3, with TRBD1 identical over 9 bases. This CDR3 has 14 amino acids. V trimming: 6 bases; J trimming: 5 bases; junction bases outside the gene matches: 7. The germline gives CDR1 ENHRY, CDR2 SYGVKD. The CDR3, as DNA: TGTGCCATCAGGGTAAAGACAGGGGGTACTGAAGCTTTCTTT. Translating gives CAIRVKTGGTEAFF.

The sample holds many counts of this clonotype. The chain couples TRBV7-2 to TRBJ1-1; D might be TRBD1 (5 bases). The CDR3 is 14 residues long. V lost 2 bases and J lost 5, with 12 bases in between. Germline V gene sequence: CDR1 SGHTA, CDR2 FQGNSA. CDR3: CASSLLSGVTEAFF. The CDR3, as DNA: TGTGCCAGCAGCTTATTGTCGGGGGTAACTGAAGCTTTCTTT.

On this clonotype itself: A much larger clone differs by one base, so this may be a read error. The chain combines TRBV4-3 with TRBJ2-5, with 9 bases that match TRBD1. This CDR3 region has 13 residues. Germline V gene sequence: CDR1 LGHNA, CDR2 YSLEER. The CDR3 spells CATSQTGGETQYF. CDR3 bases: TGCGCCACCAGCCAAACAGGGGGCGAGACCCAGTACTTC.

This clonotype was recorded a few times. This rearrangement joins TRBV4-1 to TRBJ2-3, with a possible D match to TRBD2 (5 bases). The germline CDR1 and CDR2 sequences are MGHRA and YSYEKL. CDR3 length: 15 amino acids. Trimming shortened V by 4 bases and J by 0 bases, and 11 bases separated the two germline ends. The CDR3 DNA sequence: TGCGCCAGCAGCCGCCGACTAATTAGCACAGATACGCAGTATTTT. This encodes CASSRRLISTDTQYF.

V gene TRBV30 combines with J gene TRBJ2-6; no reliable D call. The CDR3 consists of 16 residues. Trimming took 4 bases from V and 0 from J, leaving 13 bases between them. Germline CDR1 is GTSNPN and CDR2 is SVGIG (reference sequence). The CDR3 coding sequence is TGTGCCTGGAACGAGTTTCCCCCCTCTGGGGCCAACGTCCTGACTTTC. As protein: CAWNEFPPSGANVLTF.

This clonotype occurred many times. V and J are TRBV2 and TRBJ1-1; no clear D gene. The germline gives CDR1 SNHLY, CDR2 FYNNEI. V was pared by 7 bases and J by 3 bases, with 15 bases between. The CDR3 loop spans 14 amino acids. The CDR3 loop reads CASIAMFGYTEAFF. The CDR3 DNA follows: TGTGCCAGCATCGCAATGTTTGGGTACACTGAAGCTTTCTTT.

This clonotype was seen at least ten times. This rearrangement joins TRBV28 to TRBJ2-1; D gene uncertain. This CDR3 contains 15 residues. V lost 7 bases and J lost 2, with 15 bases in between. In germline, CDR1 is MDHEN, CDR2 SYDVKM. CDR3 protein: CASNILANPYNEQFF. In nucleotides, the CDR3 is TGTGCCAGCAACATCTTAGCAAACCCCTACAATGAGCAGTTCTTC.

This clonotype occurred many times. The DNA of the CDR3 is TGTGCCACCAGCAGGGACTTAGCGGTCCAAGAGACCCAGTACTTC. It codes for CATSRDLAVQETQYF. V usage is TRBV15 and J usage is TRBJ2-5; TRBD2 is a possible D gene (6 bases). V lost 3 bases and J lost 1, with 12 bases in between. The germline V gene encodes CDR1 LNHNV and CDR2 YYDKDF (reference sequence). The CDR3 has 15 residues.

This clonotype came up many times. This chain links TRBV4-2 with TRBJ2-7, with D possibly matching TRBD1 (6 bases). The CDR3 loop spans 13 amino acids. V was cut by 4 bases and J by 2 bases, with 9 bases left in between. Germline loops: CDR1 LGHNA, CDR2 YNFKEQ. The CDR3 DNA sequence: TGTGCCAGCAGCCCCGGACAGACCTACGAGCAGTACTTC. Encoded protein: CASSPGQTYEQYF.